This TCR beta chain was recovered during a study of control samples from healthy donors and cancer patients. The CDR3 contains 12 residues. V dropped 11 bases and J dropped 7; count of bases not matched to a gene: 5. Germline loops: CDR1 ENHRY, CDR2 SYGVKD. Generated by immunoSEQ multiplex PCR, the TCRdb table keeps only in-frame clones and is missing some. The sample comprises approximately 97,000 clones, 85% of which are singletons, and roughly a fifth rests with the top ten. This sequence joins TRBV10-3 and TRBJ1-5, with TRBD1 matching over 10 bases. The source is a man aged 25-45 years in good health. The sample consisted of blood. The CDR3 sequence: CASGDRGQPQHF. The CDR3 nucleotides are TGTGCCTCCGGGGACAGGGGACAGCCCCAGCATTTT.